What follows are 13 T cell receptor beta chains derived from one specimen sequenced in a study of beta chain features in type 1 diabetes. General study findings and limits: Significant though moderate, a shortening of TCRB CDR3s appeared in all four CD4+ subsets of Type 1 diabetes patients.

Their antigens are not known. Expressed TCRB transcripts were sequenced after all isolated RNA was converted to cDNA. Measured with immunoSEQ multiplex PCR; TCRdb has only the in-frame clones, and not every one. The sample has roughly 300,000 clones; approximately 15% are singletons. Sequencing used naive CD4+ T cells from blood. Every receptor here comes from a young man with type 1 diabetes.

In this sample, this clone turned up a few times. The chain carries TRBV9 and TRBJ2-1, with 14 positions matching TRBD2. Trimming at V came to 4 bases and at J to 4 bases, leaving 16 bases not matched to a gene. The CDR3 loop spans 20 amino acids. Germline V lookup: CDR1 SGDLS, CDR2 YYNGEE. Here the CDR3 reads CASSPPLGTSGSLKYNEQFF. CDR3 coding DNA: TGTGCCAGCAGCCCGCCTTTGGGGACTAGCGGGAGCCTAAAATACAATGAGCAGTTCTTC.

This clone was counted only a few times. This chain uses TRBV9 with TRBJ2-7; TRBD1 matches at 11 bases. With V trimmed by 4 bases and J by 1 base, 4 bases remained unmatched. Looked up from germline, CDR1 is SGDLS and CDR2 is YYNGEE. This CDR3 comprises 15 residues. The CDR3 protein is CASSSGTGGSYEQYF. DNA for the CDR3: TGTGCCAGCAGCTCCGGGACAGGGGGTTCCTACGAGCAGTACTTC. The variable domain in full, completed from reference TRBV9 and TRBJ2-7, reads DSGVTQTPKHLITATGQRVTLRCSPRSGDLSVYWYQQSLDQGLQFLIQYYNGEERAKGNILERFSAQQFPDLHSELNLSSLELGDSALYFCASSSGTGGSYEQYFGPGTRLTVT.

This clone was counted only a few times. The chain has TRBV7-9 and TRBJ1-1, with 9 bases identical to TRBD1. The CDR3 consists of 14 residues. V lost 6 bases, J lost 5 bases, and 7 bases stayed unmatched. Germline CDR1 SEHNR, CDR2 FQNEAQ (reference sequence). This CDR3 reads CASSLQGAITEAFF. The CDR3 region has the DNA TGTGCCAGCAGTTTACAGGGGGCTATTACTGAAGCTTTCTTT.

This clone was picked up a small number of times. Other nucleotide sequences from this sample produce the same CDR3. The chain carries TRBV28 and TRBJ2-7; D gene ambiguous. Germline V gene lookup returns CDR1 MDHEN and CDR2 SYDVKM. V lost 6 bases to trimming and J lost 2 bases, with 8 bases between them. The CDR3 spans 12 residues. The CDR3 DNA follows: TGTGCCAGCAGCCTTCCCGCCTACGAGCAGTACTTC. Its translation is CASSLPAYEQYF. Full variable domain (rest looked up from reference TRBV28 and TRBJ2-7): DVKVTQSSRYLVKRTGEKVFLECVQDMDHENMFWYRQDPGLGLRLIYFSYDVKMKEKGDIPEGYSVSREKKERFSLILESASTNQTSMYLCASSLPAYEQYFGPGTRLTVT.

This chain connects TRBV27 to TRBJ2-5; TRBD1 aligns across 9 bases. CDR1 and CDR2 from the germline V gene are MNHEY and SMNVEV (reference sequence). The V and J ends lost 7 bases and 4 bases, in that order; junction bases with no gene match: 16. The CDR3 extends over 17 amino acids. The CDR3: CASKTYLTGGIIETQYF. The CDR3 region has the DNA TGTGCCAGCAAAACGTACCTAACAGGGGGCATTATAGAGACCCAGTACTTC.

CDR3 coding DNA: TGTGCCAGCAGTCGAGTTTCTACCTACGAGCAGTACTTC. Residues: CASSRVSTYEQYF. The chain is built from TRBV7-2 and TRBJ2-7, with D hard to call. CDR1 SGHTA and CDR2 FQGNSA come from the germline V gene. CDR3 size: 13 residues. V was clipped by 6 bases and J by 2 bases, with 11 bases between them.

This chain joins TRBV19 and TRBJ2-7; TRBD1 is a possible D gene (6 bases). Trimming pared 6 bases from V and 2 bases from J, leaving 26 bases between. Germline V lookup: CDR1 LNHDA, CDR2 SQIVND (reference sequence). The CDR3 is 18 amino acids. The DNA for the CDR3 is TGTGCCAGTAGAGTGTCCGCCTGGGAGACAGGCCTCGCCTACGAGCAGTACTTC. This translates into CASRVSAWETGLAYEQYF.

The V call is TRBV4-3, the J call TRBJ2-5; 7 nucleotides line up with TRBD2. V lost 0 bases, J lost 4 bases, and 11 bases stayed unmatched. CDR1 and CDR2 (germline): LGHNA, YSLEER. CDR3 length equals 17 residues. The CDR3 bases are TGCGCCAGCAGCCAAGATATAAGCGGGAACCCAGGAGAGACCCAGTACTTC. Protein product: CASSQDISGNPGETQYF.

This clone was seen more than once but under ten times. The V and J genes are TRBV5-4 and TRBJ2-1; D is unclear. From germline, CDR1 is SGHNT and CDR2 YYREEE (reference sequence). The CDR3 runs to 19 residues. Trimming removed 2 bases from V and 1 base from J, with 22 bases in between. CDR3 residues: CASSFGYGPGARSYNEQFF. In DNA form, the CDR3 reads TGTGCCAGCAGCTTTGGTTATGGCCCCGGAGCGCGTTCCTACAATGAGCAGTTCTTC.

This chain uses TRBV2 with TRBJ1-1; D unresolved. The CDR3 has 13 residues. Trimming took 3 bases from V and 2 from J, leaving 7 bases between them. Germline values: CDR1 SNHLY, CDR2 FYNNEI. The CDR3 coding sequence is TGTGCCAGCAGTGACCAGTTCAACACTGAAGCTTTCTTT. This codes for CASSDQFNTEAFF.

This clone showed up just a few times. V and J are TRBV28 and TRBJ1-1, with TRBD1 matching over 9 bases. The trim removed 4 bases at V and 5 bases at J, leaving 2 bases unmatched. Germline assignment: CDR1 MDHEN and CDR2 SYDVKM. The length of the CDR3 is 13 residues. The DNA of the CDR3 is TGTGCCAGCAGTTCGGACAGGGGAACTGAAGCTTTCTTT. Residues: CASSSDRGTEAFF.

The chain combines TRBV28 with TRBJ2-2, with 12 bases lining up with TRBD2. The V gene's germline CDR1 is MDHEN and CDR2 SYDVKM. There are 15 residues in the CDR3. The V and J ends lost 7 bases and 6 bases, in that order; junction bases with no gene match: 6. The chain's CDR3 is CASKSSGRASGELFF. CDR3 DNA: TGTGCCAGCAAGTCTAGCGGGAGGGCCTCCGGGGAGCTGTTTTTT.

The sample holds a few counts of this clone. V is TRBV6-1 and J is TRBJ2-7; 9 positions agree with TRBD2. The ends lost 8 bases at V and 5 bases at J; junction bases unmatched: 4. The CDR3 runs 12 residues. CDR1 and CDR2 (germline): MNHNS, SASEGT. The chain's CDR3 is CASLREGDEQYF. In DNA, the CDR3 is TGTGCCAGCTTGCGGGAGGGCGACGAGCAGTACTTC.